This T cell receptor beta chain was captured in a study of shared clonotypes between healthy human individuals. Study-wide findings and caveats: Blood alone was sampled, and tissue repertoires likely differ.

With regard to this clone: Antigen: not known.

Original processing methods: Filtering was not the same, since immunoSEQ gave junction-only sequences without quality scores. TCRdb's table, derived via immunoSEQ multiplex PCR, lists solely in-frame clones and lacks some. V and J calls and clone size are given by that table; D and trimming were obtained from the DNA. The sample includes roughly 2.1 million clones, about 93% seen only once; the top ten take under 2%. CD45RO-negative, CCR7-selected cells formed the naive CD8 fraction, which excluded terminally differentiated effector memory CD45RA+ cells. The source of this sequence is a young man in good health. Some clones in this sample may be carry-over from other donors' samples. Sequenced sample: naive CD8+ T cells from PBMCs.

CDR3 residues: CASSLSRQGVDEQYF. For the CDR3, the DNA is TGTGCCAGCAGTTTATCGAGGCAGGGTGTCGACGAGCAGTACTTC. V usage is TRBV27 and J usage is TRBJ2-7; D is possibly TRBD1 (5 bases). Germline CDR1 MNHEY, CDR2 SMNVEV (reference sequence). Trimming took off 0 bases at V and 5 bases at J, with 14 bases between the two ends. This CDR3 contains 15 residues.